What follows are 18 T cell receptor beta chains derived from one specimen sequenced in a study of blood T cell repertoires in COVID-19. Some clones are missing from TCRdb's copy, which holds only in-frame ones; the method was immunoSEQ multiplex PCR. The sample consists of tens of thousands of clones, 91% of them appearing once. Source material: peripheral blood. The receptors derive from a man in his 60s with acute or convalescent COVID-19.

In this sample, this clone turned up once. The V call is TRBV9, the J call TRBJ2-1; perhaps TRBD2 as D (6 bases). This CDR3 region has 15 residues. CDR1 is SGDLS, CDR2 YYNGEE, per germline. The V gene lost 4 bases and the J gene lost 5 bases, with 16 bases spanning the gap. The CDR3 spells CASSPRGGGDNEQFF. The DNA for the CDR3 is TGTGCCAGCAGCCCCCGGGGAGGCGGCGACAATGAGCAGTTCTTC.

The V call is TRBV5-4, the J call TRBJ2-1; D gene uncertain. The V end lost 0 bases, the J end lost 0 bases, and 7 bases lay between the germline ends. The CDR3 extends over 15 amino acids. The V gene's germline CDR1 is SGHNT and CDR2 YYREEE (reference sequence). The CDR3 reads CASSLGRSSYNEQFF. CDR3 sequence (DNA): TGTGCCAGCAGCTTGGGTAGGAGCTCCTACAATGAGCAGTTCTTC.

V gene TRBV11-3 combines with J gene TRBJ2-2; TRBD1 matches at 9 bases. This CDR3 is built from 16 residues. V was clipped by 2 bases and J by 5 bases; unmatched bases: 6. Per germline, CDR1 SGHNT and CDR2 YENEEA. CDR3: CASSLRGTGRTGELFF. As DNA, the CDR3 is TGTGCCAGCAGCTTAAGGGGGACAGGGAGGACCGGGGAGCTGTTTTTT.

CDR3 sequence: CASSPRHFRDKSDEQYF. For the CDR3, the DNA is TGCGCCAGCAGCCCCCGTCATTTCCGGGACAAAAGTGACGAGCAGTACTTC. The chain is built from TRBV4-1 and TRBJ2-7, with D possibly TRBD1 on 6 matching bases. Germline V gene lookup returns CDR1 MGHRA and CDR2 YSYEKL. The CDR3 has 17 residues. Between the trimmed V and J ends, which lost 4 bases and 5 bases, there was a span of 24 bases.

The gene calls are TRBV11-3 and TRBJ1-4; D ambiguous. V shed 4 bases and J shed 0 bases, with 9 bases lying between them. Germline V gives CDR1 SGHNT, CDR2 YENEEA. This CDR3 has 15 residues. CDR3 DNA: TGTGCCAGCAGCTCCTATCCTGCAACTAATGAAAAACTGTTTTTT. The encoded protein is CASSSYPATNEKLFF.

The chain uses TRBV7-2 and TRBJ1-6; 7 bases agree with TRBD1. Germline CDR1 is SGHTA and CDR2 is FQGNSA. Germline trimming cut 5 bases from V and 8 bases from J; bases unmatched to any gene: 18. The length of the CDR3 is 18 residues. The CDR3 here is CASSPWVRTTGKDSPLHF. Here the CDR3 DNA reads TGTGCCAGCAGCCCCTGGGTTCGTACGACAGGGAAGGATTCACCCCTCCACTTT. The whole variable domain, filled in from reference TRBV7-2 and TRBJ1-6, reads GAGVSQSPSNKVTEKGKDVELRCDPISGHTALYWYRQSLGQGLEFLIYFQGNSAPDKSGLPSDRFSAERTGGSVSTLTIQRTQQEDSAVYLCASSPWVRTTGKDSPLHFGNGTRLTVT.

The chain carries TRBV28 and TRBJ1-5; 8 bases are a match to TRBD1. The germline V gene encodes CDR1 MDHEN and CDR2 SYDVKM. Trimming took 6 bases from V and 4 from J; bases not matched to a gene: 5. This CDR3 region has 14 residues. CDR3 nucleotides: TGTGCCAGCAGGATGACAGGGGAGAATCAGCCCCAGCATTTT. Its protein is CASRMTGENQPQHF.

The chain carries TRBV28 and TRBJ2-4; D unresolved. The germline CDR1 and CDR2 sequences are MDHEN and SYDVKM. The CDR3 covers 14 residues. V was shortened by 7 bases and J by 5 bases, with 15 bases between the two germline ends. The CDR3 region is CASTPPGSENIQYF. The CDR3, as DNA: TGTGCCAGCACCCCTCCTGGTTCGGAAAACATTCAGTACTTC.

This clone appeared a single time. This chain uses TRBV4-2 with TRBJ2-1; 10 nucleotides align to TRBD2. Germline V CDR1 and CDR2: LGHNA, YNFKEQ. Unmatched junction bases numbered 1, after V lost 0 bases and J lost 2 bases. The length of the CDR3 is 16 residues. The DNA of the CDR3 is TGTGCCAGCAGCCAAGAAGGACTAGCGGCCTACAATGAGCAGTTCTTC. It is translated as CASSQEGLAAYNEQFF.

The chain employs TRBV4-3 and TRBJ2-1; 8 positions agree with TRBD2. The ends lost 4 bases at V and 7 bases at J; junction bases unmatched: 12. This CDR3 region has 16 residues. In germline, CDR1 is LGHNA, CDR2 YSLEER. Here the CDR3 DNA reads TGCGCCAGCAGCCCCAGATCGGGCAGCGGGAGAAATGAGCAGTTCTTC. Translation: CASSPRSGSGRNEQFF.

The V gene is TRBV19, the J gene TRBJ1-6; D unresolved. The ends were cut back, 5 bases at V and 14 bases at J, with 16 bases in the middle. The CDR3 has 13 residues. Germline V gene sequence: CDR1 LNHDA, CDR2 SQIVND (reference sequence). The CDR3 sequence: CASSGPDLGALHF. The CDR3 coding sequence is TGTGCCAGTAGTGGACCCGATCTCGGGGCCCTCCACTTT.

This clone was seen a single time. The gene calls are TRBV3-1 (or the pseudogene TRBV3-2) and TRBJ1-5; D uncertain. Germline values: CDR1 LGHDT, CDR2 YNNKEL (reference sequence). The CDR3 contains 15 residues. The V end lost 5 bases, the J end lost 6 bases, and 17 bases lay between the germline ends. The CDR3 here is CASSSRVARGQPQHF. CDR3 DNA sequence: TGTGCCAGCAGCTCGAGGGTGGCCCGGGGTCAGCCCCAGCATTTT.

The chain joins TRBV6-2 or TRBV6-3 to TRBJ1-1; 11 bases fit TRBD1. Germline values: CDR1 MNHEY, CDR2 SVGEGT. This CDR3 region has 16 residues. V was pared by 6 bases and J by 6 bases, with 12 bases of the junction left unmatched. This CDR3 is CASSLRTGGASAEAFF. CDR3 nucleotides: TGTGCCAGCAGCCTACGGACAGGGGGCGCGTCGGCTGAAGCTTTCTTT.

Note on this clone: Sequence at one end of the junction differs from germline and may be a read error. This chain links TRBV18 with TRBJ1-1; D call uncertain. This CDR3 is 15 amino acids long. Germline V gene data show CDR1 as KGHSH and CDR2 as LQKENI. Here the CDR3 reads CATSNNGFSGTEAFF. In DNA form, the CDR3 reads TGTGCCACCTCAAATAATGGGTTTTCGGGCACTGAAGCTTTCTTT.

The chain is built from TRBV15 and TRBJ1-5; maybe TRBD1 (6 bases). Trimming cost V 0 bases and J 4 bases, with 19 bases left between them. The germline CDR1 and CDR2 sequences are LNHNV and YYDKDF (reference sequence). The CDR3 is 18 residues long. The CDR3 reads CATSRETLEQGVNQPQHF. The DNA for the CDR3 is TGTGCCACCAGCAGAGAAACCTTGGAACAGGGTGTGAATCAGCCCCAGCATTTT.

This chain connects TRBV4-3 to TRBJ1-4, with D perhaps TRBD1 (6 bases). This CDR3 spans 17 amino acids. Per germline, CDR1 LGHNA and CDR2 YSLEER. The V end lost 1 base, the J end lost 0 bases, and 12 bases lay between the germline ends. This CDR3 reads CASSQANRATTNEKLFF. The CDR3 DNA is TGCGCCAGCAGCCAAGCGAACAGGGCCACAACTAATGAAAAACTGTTTTTT.

This rearrangement joins TRBV6-5 to TRBJ1-2; 8 nucleotides line up with TRBD1. After removal of 2 bases from V and 2 bases from J, the junction contained 7 bases not matched to a gene. The CDR3 contains 16 residues. Germline lookup yields CDR1 MNHEY and CDR2 SVGAGI. The CDR3 nucleotides are TGTGCCAGCAGTTACGGGGCGGGACAGGTGAACTATGGCTACACCTTC. It yields the protein CASSYGAGQVNYGYTF.

This clone was recorded once. The CDR3 bases are TGTGCTAGCTCCACGGGACTTCAAAACATTCAGTACTTC. The encoded protein is CASSTGLQNIQYF. V usage is TRBV12-5 and J usage is TRBJ2-4; tentative D call: TRBD2 (6 bases). The CDR3 length is 13 residues. CDR1 and CDR2 (germline): LGHNT, FRNRAP. Trimming removed 9 bases from V and 5 bases from J, with 14 bases in between.